This TCR beta chain was captured in a study of cytomegalovirus exposure and HLA in healthy donors. Overall study: A later analysis reported the same platform for the roughly 120 validation repertoires and the 650 to 750 first-cohort repertoires. Study results and caveats: Overall, approximately 180 TCR beta chains were annotated as cytomegalovirus-associated. First-cohort TCR clusters were later found to tend to co-occur in the 120 or so validation repertoires.

There are 17 residues in the CDR3. CDR1 and CDR2 from the germline V gene are SGDLS and YYNGEE. V lost 4 bases and J lost 0, with 16 bases in between. Measured with immunoSEQ multiplex PCR; TCRdb has only the in-frame clones, and not every one. The data show about 240,000 clones, around 85% seen once. The donors were part of the roughly 120-subject validation cohort, which stood apart from the roughly 700-subject first cohort. Comments on this clone: Antigen specificity is unknown.

The sample consisted of PBMCs. This chain connects TRBV9 to TRBJ1-4; tentatively, D is TRBD1 (5 bases). The origin of this receptor is a woman aged 30 to 39 in good health and CMV-seropositive. In nucleotides, the CDR3 is TGTGCCAGCAGCCCTACGTGGGGGGGGGCAACTAATGAAAAACTGTTTTTT. Protein product: CASSPTWGGATNEKLFF.